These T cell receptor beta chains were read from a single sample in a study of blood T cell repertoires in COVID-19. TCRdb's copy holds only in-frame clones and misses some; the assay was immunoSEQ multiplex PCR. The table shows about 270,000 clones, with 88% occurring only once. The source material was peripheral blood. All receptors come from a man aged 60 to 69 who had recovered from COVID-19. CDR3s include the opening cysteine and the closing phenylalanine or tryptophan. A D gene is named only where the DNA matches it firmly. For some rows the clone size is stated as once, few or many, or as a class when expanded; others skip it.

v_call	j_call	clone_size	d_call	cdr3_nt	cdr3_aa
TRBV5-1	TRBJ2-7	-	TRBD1	TGCGCCAGCAGCTTGGAACAGGGGGGCGGCTACGAGCAGTACTTC	CASSLEQGGGYEQYF
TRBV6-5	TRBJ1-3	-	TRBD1	TGTGCCAGCAGACCTGACAGGGTAACTGGAAACACCATATATTTT	CASRPDRVTGNTIYF
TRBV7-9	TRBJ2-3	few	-	TGTGCCAGCAGCCTACCAAACCAGGGAGATACGCAGTATTTT	CASSLPNQGDTQYF
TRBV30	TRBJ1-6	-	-	TGTGCCTGGAGTGGACAGAGCTCCTATAATTCACCCCTCCACTTT	CAWSGQSSYNSPLHF
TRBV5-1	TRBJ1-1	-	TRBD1	TGCGCCAGCAGCTTGGTGAGGGGGCTGGACACTGAAGCTTTCTTT	CASSLVRGLDTEAFF
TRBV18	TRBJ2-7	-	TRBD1	TGTGCCAGCTCACGGACAGGGGTGGAAGAGCAGTACTTC	CASSRTGVEEQYF
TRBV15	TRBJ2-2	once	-	TGTGCCACCAGCAGAGATCGGACCGGGGAGCTGTTTTTT	CATSRDRTGELFF
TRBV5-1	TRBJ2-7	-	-	TGCGCCAGCAGCCCCGGGGTGAACGAGCAGTACTTC	CASSPGVNEQYF
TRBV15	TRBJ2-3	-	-	TGTGCCACCAGCAGACGAAAAGGCCAGGGGACAGATACGCAGTATTTT	CATSRRKGQGTDTQYF
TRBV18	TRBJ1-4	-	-	TGTGCCAGCTCACCACAGAACGGGGTGATGAATGAAAAACTGTTTTTT	CASSPQNGVMNEKLFF
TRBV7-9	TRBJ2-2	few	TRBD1	TGTGCCAGCAGCCCAGGGGGGAACACCGGGGAGCTGTTTTTT	CASSPGGNTGELFF
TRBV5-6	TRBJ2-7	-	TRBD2	TGTGCCAGCAGCTTGGTGGGTAGCGGGGCATCCTACGAGCAGTACTTC	CASSLVGSGASYEQYF
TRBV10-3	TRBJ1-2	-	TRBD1	TGTGCCATCAGTGAAGGAGGGGGCCGGGGCTACACCTTC	CAISEGGGRGYTF
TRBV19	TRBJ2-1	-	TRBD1	TGTGCCAGTAGACAGGGGGGTGAGAACAATGAGCAGTTCTTC	CASRQGGENNEQFF
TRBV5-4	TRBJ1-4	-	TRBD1	TGTGCCAGCAGCCCAGGCTCACAGGGGGTAAATGAAAAACTGTTTTTT	CASSPGSQGVNEKLFF
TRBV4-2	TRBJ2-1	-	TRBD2	TGTGCCAGCGGAAGATGGGGGGGGAAGTACAATGAGCAGTTCTTC	CASGRWGGKYNEQFF
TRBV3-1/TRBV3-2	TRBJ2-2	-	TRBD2	TGTGCCAGCAGCAGACTAGCGGGGAGAGGCGGGGAGCTGTTTTTT	CASSRLAGRGGELFF
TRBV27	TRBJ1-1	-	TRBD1	TGTGCCAGCAGTTTTAGACAGGGGAACACTGAAGCTTTCTTT	CASSFRQGNTEAFF
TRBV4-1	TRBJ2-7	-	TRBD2	TGCGCCAGCAGCCAACGGACTAGCGTCGTCCCTCTCCACGAGCAGTACTTC	CASSQRTSVVPLHEQYF
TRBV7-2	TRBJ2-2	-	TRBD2	TGTGCCAGCAGCCCGACTAGCGGGGGGATCACCGGGGAGCTGTTTTTT	CASSPTSGGITGELFF
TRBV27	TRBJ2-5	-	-	TGTGCCAGCAGTCTCCAGGGTTTGGGGGAGACCCAGTACTTC	CASSLQGLGETQYF
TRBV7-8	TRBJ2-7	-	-	TGTGCCAGCAGCTTAAGACCCACGGGGTCCTACGAGCAGTACTTC	CASSLRPTGSYEQYF
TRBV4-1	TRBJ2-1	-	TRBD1	TGCGCCAGCAGCCAAGGTGAACAGGGGCCCCTTAATGAGCAGTTCTTC	CASSQGEQGPLNEQFF
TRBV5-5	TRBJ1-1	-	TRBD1	TGTGCCAGCAGCTTGGGACAGGGTCACACTGAAGCTTTCTTT	CASSLGQGHTEAFF
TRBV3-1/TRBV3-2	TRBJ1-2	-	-	TGTGCCAGCAGCCTAAGGGAGGAGGGCAGCTATGGCTACACCTTC	CASSLREEGSYGYTF
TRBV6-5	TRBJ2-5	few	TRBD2	TGTGCCAGCCGGTTAGCGGGGGGGCGAGAGACCCAGTACTTC	CASRLAGGRETQYF
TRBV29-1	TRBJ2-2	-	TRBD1	TGCAGCGTCCCCAGGGGAGGACAGGGTTTGTCCGGGGAGCTGTTTTTT	CSVPRGGQGLSGELFF
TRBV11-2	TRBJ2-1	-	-	TGTGCCAGCAGCTTAGGAGCCGGGGGGCACAATGAGCAGTTCTTC	CASSLGAGGHNEQFF
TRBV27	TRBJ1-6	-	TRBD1	TGTGCCAGCAGTTTCTGGGGGACCGGACAGGTTAATTCACCCCTCCACTTT	CASSFWGTGQVNSPLHF
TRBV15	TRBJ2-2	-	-	TGTGCCACCAGCAGCCTTTTCACCGGGGAGCTGTTTTTT	CATSSLFTGELFF
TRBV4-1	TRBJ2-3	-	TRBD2	TGCGCCAGCAGCCTTGAGCGGGGGGCGCGCACAGATACGCAGTATTTT	CASSLERGARTDTQYF
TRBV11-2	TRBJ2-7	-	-	TGTGCCAGCAGTGTGGACAGGACTACCTACGAGCAGTACTTC	CASSVDRTTYEQYF
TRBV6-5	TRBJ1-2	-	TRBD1	TGTGCCAGCAGTTACCTATTAACAGGGGACTATGGCTACACCTTC	CASSYLLTGDYGYTF
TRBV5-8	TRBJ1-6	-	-	TGTGCCAGCACGGAACAGGCGTCCTATAATTCACCCCTCCACTTT	CASTEQASYNSPLHF
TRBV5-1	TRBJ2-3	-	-	TGCGCCAGCAGCTTTGGCGATACGCAGTATTTT	CASSFGDTQYF
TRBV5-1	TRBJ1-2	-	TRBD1	TGCGCCAGCAGCCTAACCTCGACAGGGGAGGGCTATGGCTACACCTTC	CASSLTSTGEGYGYTF
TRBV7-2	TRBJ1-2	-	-	TGTGCCAGCAACATTAGAGTAGGGGCGCGGTCAGATGGCTACACCTTC	CASNIRVGARSDGYTF
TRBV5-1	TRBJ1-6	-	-	TGCGCCAGCCACCAGGGGAATAATTCACCCCTCCACTTT	CASHQGNNSPLHF
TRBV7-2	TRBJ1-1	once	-	TGTGCCAGCAGCTTACACCACCCGCCCGCGGAAGCTTTCTTT	CASSLHHPPAEAFF
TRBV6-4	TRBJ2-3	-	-	TGTGCCAGCAGCGCGGGACCCCCGGTAGATACGCAGTATTTT	CASSAGPPVDTQYF
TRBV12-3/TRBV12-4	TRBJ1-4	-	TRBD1	TGTGCCAGCAGTCTACAGGGGAATGAAAAACTGTTTTTT	CASSLQGNEKLFF
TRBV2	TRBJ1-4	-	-	TGTGCCAGCAGGATAGGGACTGATGAAAAACTGTTTTTT	CASRIGTDEKLFF
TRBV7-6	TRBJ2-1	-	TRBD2	TGTGCCAGCAGCCAGACTAGCGGGGGGCTCAATGAGCAGTTCTTC	CASSQTSGGLNEQFF
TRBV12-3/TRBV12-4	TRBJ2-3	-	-	TGTGCCAGCAGGGCCACAGATACGCAGTATTTT	CASRATDTQYF
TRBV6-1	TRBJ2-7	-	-	TGTGCCAGCAGTGAAGTTGGGAGACCCTACGAGCAGTACTTC	CASSEVGRPYEQYF